The clone carrying this T cell receptor (beta chain) was recorded many times. Antigen unknown. At one end, the junction sequence differs from germline, possibly due to a read error. This record comes from a study of T cell repertoires in cytomegalovirus infection. Study in general: TCR beta signatures that were public indicated CMV infection and matching HLA type.

TCRdb independently ran MiXCR on the reads; one entry per CDR3 protein. The sample has 480,000 or so distinct CDR3 sequences; around 10% are singletons. Germline CDR1 and CDR2: SGHVS and FQNEAQ. CDR3 size: 12 residues. Study-wide results and caveats: HLA-C-restricted CMV clonotypes gave the most frequent clonotype in two of eight donors. Frequencies of public TCR beta families were cumulated, and this identified carriers of CMV plus the relevant HLA.

The chain links TRBV7-8 to TRBJ1-2, with 10 positions matching TRBD1. Sequenced input: PBMCs. The TCR sequence derives from a human donor in good health (CMV status not recorded). Some clones in this sample may be carry-over from other donors' samples. The CDR3: CASSSRDRGAEF. The CDR3 nucleotides are TGTGCCAGCAGCTCCCGGGACAGGGGCGCCGAGTTC.